This note documents a single TCR beta chain sequence. This specimen belongs to a study of shared clonotypes between healthy human individuals. Some clones are missing from TCRdb's copy, which holds only in-frame ones; the method was immunoSEQ multiplex PCR. The sample holds about 2 million clones, roughly 94% seen once. The V gene's germline CDR1 is LGHNA and CDR2 YSLEER. V gave up 4 bases and J gave up 0 bases, with 21 bases separating them. There are 18 residues in the CDR3. Sequencing used naive CD4+ T cells sorted from blood. Noted subset: CD45RA+ positively selected. The rearrangement links TRBV4-3 to TRBJ1-2; no clear D. This TCR derives from a man between 18 and 35 years old in good health. The CDR3 region is CASSPSADDLGANYGYTF. As DNA, the CDR3 is TGCGCCAGCAGCCCCTCGGCGGACGATTTAGGAGCTAACTATGGCTACACCTTC.